This TCR beta chain was sequenced for a study of CD8 T cells in ankylosing spondylitis. Only a few counts were recorded for this clonotype. In TCRdb, the 5' RACE reads were re-called with MiXCR into one record per CDR3 protein. The sample holds about 180,000 distinct CDR3 sequences; roughly 10% are singletons and the top ten take about 15%. The V and J ends lost 7 bases and 7 bases respectively, with 23 bases between them. The germline gives CDR1 LGHNT, CDR2 FRNRAP. The CDR3 spans 15 residues. Sequencing was carried out using blood, either unsorted or a sorted T cell fraction (not recorded which). This TCR was recovered from a female donor with ankylosing spondylitis or in good health (not recorded which). The genes are TRBV12-5 and TRBJ2-7; TRBD1 is a possible D gene (6 bases). CDR3 amino acids: CASATKSGDLGEQYF. The CDR3 nucleotides are TGTGCTAGTGCTACCAAATCAGGGGATCTGGGGGAGCAGTACTTC.